The 14 T cell receptor beta chains given below trace back to one sample, sequenced in a study of a mutant IDH1 vaccine in newly diagnosed glioma. Produced via immunoSEQ multiplex PCR; TCRdb's table is partial and in-frame only. The sample lists roughly 32,000 clones, around three quarters seen once, with almost 9.5% in the top ten. No antigen has been assigned to these receptors. Time point: week 35, safety follow-up. Every single dose of the vaccine, 300 ug of mutant IDH1 20-mer peptide, came with topical imiquimod. The specimen comprised PBMCs, sampled from a glioma patient whose treatment included an IDH1 peptide vaccine. All receptors come from a woman aged 25 to 39 with glioma. Some clones in this sample may be carry-over from other donors' samples.

The chain is built from TRBV9 and TRBJ2-2; tentative D call: TRBD1 (6 bases). The ends were cut back, 3 bases at V and 4 bases at J, with 13 bases in the middle. Germline V gene sequence: CDR1 SGDLS, CDR2 YYNGEE. This CDR3 spans 15 amino acids. CDR3 sequence: CASSAPGHITGELFF. The DNA of the CDR3 is TGTGCCAGCAGCGCCCCGGGACACATCACCGGGGAGCTGTTTTTT.

The chain carries TRBV6-5 and TRBJ2-2; no firm D call. Germline values: CDR1 MNHEY, CDR2 SVGAGI. V was pared by 0 bases and J by 2 bases, with 1 base between. The CDR3 is 13 residues long. The CDR3: CASSYSNTGELFF. The CDR3 DNA reads TGTGCCAGCAGTTACTCCAACACCGGGGAGCTGTTTTTT.

This chain uses TRBV6-1 with TRBJ1-2; tentatively, D is TRBD1 (6 bases). Trimming pared 2 bases from V and 5 bases from J, leaving 18 bases between. The CDR3 has 16 residues. Germline loops: CDR1 MNHNS, CDR2 SASEGT. CDR3 region: CASSEPTDSPTYGYTF. CDR3 in DNA: TGTGCCAGCAGTGAACCAACGGACAGTCCTACTTATGGCTACACCTTC.

The chain uses TRBV4-2 and TRBJ2-3, with TRBD1 matching 8 bases. From germline, CDR1 is LGHNA and CDR2 YNFKEQ. This CDR3 has 17 residues. The junction had 9 bases not matched to a gene; V was cut back by 0 bases and J by 4 bases. The DNA of the CDR3 is TGTGCCAGCAGCCAAGAAGTGGCAGGGGGCTCGGCAGATACGCAGTATTTT. It encodes CASSQEVAGGSADTQYF.

DNA of the CDR3: TGTGCCAGCAGCAAAGGGGTATATGGCTACACCTTC. Amino acids: CASSKGVYGYTF. V gene TRBV28 combines with J gene TRBJ1-2, with D possibly being TRBD1 (5 bases). CDR3 length equals 12 residues. V lost 6 bases and J 5 bases, leaving 10 bases between the germline ends. CDR1 is MDHEN and CDR2 is SYDVKM in the germline V gene.

The J gene is TRBJ1-1, the V gene TRBV4-2; no clear D. CDR1 LGHNA and CDR2 YNFKEQ come from the germline V gene. The CDR3 runs to 18 residues. V lost 0 bases, J lost 0 bases, and 17 bases lay in between. The CDR3 loop reads CASSQEDGFVYMNTEAFF. The CDR3 DNA is TGTGCCAGCAGCCAAGAAGACGGATTTGTTTACATGAACACTGAAGCTTTCTTT.

The chain employs TRBV27 and TRBJ2-7, with 8 nucleotides matching TRBD2. From germline, CDR1 is MNHEY and CDR2 SMNVEV (reference sequence). This CDR3 is 13 amino acids long. V gave up 5 bases and J gave up 2 bases; unmatched junction bases: 2. The CDR3 reads CASSPGLAYEQYF. CDR3 DNA sequence: TGTGCCAGCAGTCCGGGACTAGCCTACGAGCAGTACTTC.

J is TRBJ1-2 and V is TRBV5-4; D not resolved. The length of the CDR3 is 15 residues. The germline V and J ends were trimmed by 1 base and 0 bases, with 10 bases remaining between them. Germline assignment: CDR1 SGHNT and CDR2 YYREEE (reference sequence). The CDR3, as DNA: TGTGCCAGCAGCTTGTACGACCGCCCTAACTATGGCTACACCTTC. It translates to CASSLYDRPNYGYTF.

This rearrangement joins TRBV2 to TRBJ2-3, with 10 bases lining up with TRBD2. V trimming: 9 bases; J trimming: 4 bases; junction bases outside the gene matches: 16. Germline lookup yields CDR1 SNHLY and CDR2 FYNNEI. The CDR3 contains 17 residues. CDR3 DNA: TGTGCCAGACTCCCTAGCGGGAGTCGAGTTGTCTCAGATACGCAGTATTTT. Amino acid sequence: CARLPSGSRVVSDTQYF. The full variable domain, with the rest looked up from reference TRBV2 and TRBJ2-3, is EPEVTQTPSHQVTQMGQEVILRCVPISNHLYFYWYRQILGQKVEFLVSFYNNEISEKSEIFDDQFSVERPDGSNFTLKIRSTKLEDSAMYFCARLPSGSRVVSDTQYFGPGTRLTVL.

This chain links TRBV18 with TRBJ2-7; a weak D match, TRBD1 (6 bases). The CDR3 is 14 amino acids. The V gene lost 3 bases and the J gene lost 0 bases, with 9 bases spanning the gap. Per germline, CDR1 KGHSH and CDR2 LQKENI. Here the CDR3 reads CASSPQGTSYEQYF. The CDR3 coding sequence is TGTGCCAGCTCACCCCAGGGGACCTCCTACGAGCAGTACTTC.

The V and J genes are TRBV7-8 and TRBJ2-7; D call uncertain. Trimming took 5 bases from V and 0 from J, leaving 2 bases between them. The germline V gene encodes CDR1 SGHVS and CDR2 FQNEAQ. The CDR3 totals 11 residues. The CDR3 is CASSPSYEQYF. For the CDR3, the DNA is TGTGCCAGCAGCCCCTCCTACGAGCAGTACTTC.

The rearrangement links TRBV10-1 to TRBJ2-2; D unclear. The CDR3 is 13 residues long. Germline CDR1 and CDR2: WNHNN and SYGVQD (reference sequence). V was cut by 10 bases and J by 4 bases, with 13 bases left in between. CDR3 sequence: CATSFSPTGELFF. Written as DNA, the CDR3 is TGCGCCACCTCTTTCAGCCCCACCGGGGAGCTGTTTTTT.

This clone was observed a handful of times. The CDR3 sequence is CASSLDGDSNQPQHF. The CDR3, as DNA: TGCGCCAGCAGCTTGGACGGTGATAGCAATCAGCCCCAGCATTTT. The V gene is TRBV5-1, the J gene TRBJ1-5; D gene unclear. Deletions cut 0 bases from V and 0 bases from J, with 7 bases between. The V gene's germline CDR1 is SGHRS and CDR2 YFSETQ. The CDR3 extends over 15 amino acids.

The chain recombines TRBV15 with TRBJ2-2, with 8 bases that match TRBD1. Germline CDR1 and CDR2: LNHNV and YYDKDF (reference sequence). V gave up 2 bases and J gave up 6 bases; unmatched junction bases: 2. CDR3 size: 14 residues. The CDR3 DNA follows: TGTGCCACCAGCAGAAAGACAGGGGCCGGGGAGCTGTTTTTT. As protein: CATSRKTGAGELFF. The complete variable domain, with remaining parts taken from reference TRBV15 and TRBJ2-2, reads DAMVIQNPRYQVTQFGKPVTLSCSQTLNHNVMYWYQQKSSQAPKLLFHYYDKDFNNEADTPDNFQSRRPNTSFCFLDIRSPGLGDTAMYLCATSRKTGAGELFFGEGSRLTVL.